The TCR beta chain described here comes from a study of cytomegalovirus exposure and HLA in healthy donors. With 60 Vbeta and 13 Jbeta primers, the PCR was carried out. Libraries were prepared by immunoSEQ multiplex PCR; TCRdb keeps only in-frame clonotypes and omits some of them. The table records approximately 190,000 clones, approximately 88% of them present only once. From germline, CDR1 is SGHRS and CDR2 YFSETQ. With 0 bases removed from V and 3 bases from J, the gap between germline ends came to 6 bases. The CDR3 is made up of 13 amino acids. The specimen was PBMCs. The sequence came from a woman aged 45 to 65 in good health and CMV-seropositive. This sequence joins TRBV5-1 and TRBJ1-1; D is uncertain. The CDR3 sequence is CASSLVEDTEAFF. The CDR3 coding sequence is TGCGCCAGCAGCTTGGTAGAGGACACTGAAGCTTTCTTT.